This record looks at one TCR beta chain sequence and its context. These data belong to a study of blood T cell repertoires in COVID-19. On the study more broadly: PBMCs, B-cell-depleted T cells, or T cells provided the cDNA or gDNA that made up the material.

The CDR3 extends over 20 amino acids. The V gene end was trimmed by 3 bases and the J gene end by 9 bases; junction bases not matched to a gene: 25. CDR1 and CDR2 from the germline V gene are LNHDA and SQIVND (reference sequence). In the source study's methods: Reference gene primer amplification in the assay estimated nucleated cell counts. Here immunoSEQ multiplex PCR was the method, and the copy in TCRdb shows in-frame clones only, minus some. D and trimming come from the DNA, and the V and J calls and clone size come from that table. The sample carries 95,000 to 100,000 clones, roughly 92% recorded once.

The TCR originated in a man aged 50-60 years with active COVID-19. The V and J genes are TRBV19 and TRBJ2-1; 8 bases map to TRBD2. The material sequenced was peripheral blood. CDR3 region: CASSMFGTSQALERIGEQFF. The CDR3 DNA reads as TGTGCCAGTAGTATGTTCGGGACTAGTCAGGCCCTAGAGAGGATAGGTGAGCAGTTCTTC.